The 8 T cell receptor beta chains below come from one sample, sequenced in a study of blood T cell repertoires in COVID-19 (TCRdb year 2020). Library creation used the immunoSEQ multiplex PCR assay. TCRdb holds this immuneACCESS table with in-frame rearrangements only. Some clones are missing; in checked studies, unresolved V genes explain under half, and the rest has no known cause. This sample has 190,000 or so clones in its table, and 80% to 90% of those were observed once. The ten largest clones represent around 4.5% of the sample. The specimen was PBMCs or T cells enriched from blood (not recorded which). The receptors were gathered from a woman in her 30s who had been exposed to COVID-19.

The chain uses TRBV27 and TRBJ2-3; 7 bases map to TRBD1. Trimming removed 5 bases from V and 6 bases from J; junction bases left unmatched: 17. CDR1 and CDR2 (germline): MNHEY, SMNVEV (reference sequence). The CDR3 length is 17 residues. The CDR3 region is CASSPSGQVSRVDTQYF. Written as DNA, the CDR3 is TGTGCCAGCAGTCCCTCTGGACAGGTCTCTAGGGTGGATACGCAGTATTTT.

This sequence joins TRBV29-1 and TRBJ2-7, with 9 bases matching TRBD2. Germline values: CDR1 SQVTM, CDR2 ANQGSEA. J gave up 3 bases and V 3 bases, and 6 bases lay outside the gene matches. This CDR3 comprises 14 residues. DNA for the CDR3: TGCAGCGTTGAGAGTAGCGGGAGCTACTACGAGCAGTACTTC. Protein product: CSVESSGSYYEQYF.

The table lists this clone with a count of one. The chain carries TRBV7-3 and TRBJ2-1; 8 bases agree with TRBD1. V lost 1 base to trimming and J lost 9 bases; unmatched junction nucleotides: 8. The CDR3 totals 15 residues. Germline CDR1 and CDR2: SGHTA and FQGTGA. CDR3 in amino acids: CASSLKPGQDAEQFF. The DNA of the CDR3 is TGTGCCAGCAGCTTAAAACCGGGACAGGACGCTGAGCAGTTCTTC.

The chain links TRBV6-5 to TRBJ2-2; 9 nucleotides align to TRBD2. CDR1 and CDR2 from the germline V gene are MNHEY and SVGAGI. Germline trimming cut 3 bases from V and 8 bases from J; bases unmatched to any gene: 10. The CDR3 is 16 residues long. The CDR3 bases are TGTGCCAGCAGTTATAGGGGGCTAGCGGGGTTAGGGGAGCTGTTTTTT. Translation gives CASSYRGLAGLGELFF.

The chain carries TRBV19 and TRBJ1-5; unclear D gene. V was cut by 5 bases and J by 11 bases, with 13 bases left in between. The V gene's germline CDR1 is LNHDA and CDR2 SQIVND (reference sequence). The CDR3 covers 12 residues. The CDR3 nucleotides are TGTGCCAGTAGTCGACTCCCAGACGCCCAGCATTTT. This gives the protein CASSRLPDAQHF.

The CDR3 bases are TGTGCCAGCAGCCCCCCCGGACAGGGGGCGCGGTATGGCTACACCTTC. Encoded protein: CASSPPGQGARYGYTF. The chain employs TRBV7-2 and TRBJ1-2; 11 bases are shared with TRBD1. V lost 5 bases, J lost 5 bases, and 10 bases stayed unmatched. The CDR3 is made up of 16 amino acids. Germline loops: CDR1 SGHTA, CDR2 FQGNSA.

The CDR3 protein is CASSLDFTGELFF. The CDR3 DNA follows: TGCGCCAGCAGCTTGGACTTCACCGGGGAGCTGTTTTTT. The rearrangement links TRBV5-1 to TRBJ2-2; D unresolved. Trimming cost V 0 bases and J 4 bases, with 4 bases left between them. Germline CDR1 SGHRS, CDR2 YFSETQ. CDR3 length: 13 amino acids.

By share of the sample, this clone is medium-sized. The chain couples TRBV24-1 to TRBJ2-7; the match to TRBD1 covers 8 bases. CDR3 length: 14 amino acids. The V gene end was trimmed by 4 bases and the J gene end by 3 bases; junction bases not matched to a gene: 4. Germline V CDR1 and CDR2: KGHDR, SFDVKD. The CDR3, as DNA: TGTGCCACCAGTGACCGAGACAGGGGCTACGAGCAGTACTTC. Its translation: CATSDRDRGYEQYF.